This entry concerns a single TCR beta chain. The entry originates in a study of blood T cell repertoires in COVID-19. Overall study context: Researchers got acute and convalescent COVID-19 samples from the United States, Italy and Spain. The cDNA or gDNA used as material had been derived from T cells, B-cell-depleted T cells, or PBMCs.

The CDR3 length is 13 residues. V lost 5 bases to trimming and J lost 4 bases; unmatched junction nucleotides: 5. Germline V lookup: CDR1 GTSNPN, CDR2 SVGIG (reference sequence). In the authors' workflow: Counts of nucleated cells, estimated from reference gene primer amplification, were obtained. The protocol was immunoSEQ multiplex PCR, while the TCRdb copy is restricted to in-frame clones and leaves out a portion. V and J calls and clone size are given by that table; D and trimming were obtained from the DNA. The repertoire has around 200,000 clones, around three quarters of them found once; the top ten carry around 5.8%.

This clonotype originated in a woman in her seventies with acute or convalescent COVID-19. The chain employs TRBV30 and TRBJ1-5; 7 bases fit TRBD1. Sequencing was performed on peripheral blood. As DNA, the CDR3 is TGTGCCTGGGGTGGGACAGTGAATCAGCCCCAGCATTTT. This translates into CAWGGTVNQPQHF. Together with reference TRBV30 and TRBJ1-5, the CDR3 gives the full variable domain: SQTIHQWPATLVQPVGSPLSLECTVEGTSNPNLYWYRQAAGRGLQLLFYSVGIGQISSEVPQNLSASRPQDRQFILSSKKLLLSDSGFYLCAWGGTVNQPQHFGDGTRLSIL.